This TCR beta chain was observed in a study of blood T cell repertoires in COVID-19. Study in general: Researchers got acute and convalescent COVID-19 samples from the United States, Italy and Spain. In each case, the material was cDNA or gDNA derived from T cells, B-cell-depleted T cells, or PBMCs.

In the study's own analysis: Reference gene primer amplification yielded estimated nucleated cell counts. The method was immunoSEQ multiplex PCR; TCRdb's version includes in-frame clones alone and lacks a portion of them. V and J calls and clone size are given by that table; D and trimming were obtained from the DNA. The sample lists approximately 200,000 clones, 86% occurring once. The germline gives CDR1 SEHNR, CDR2 FQNEAQ (reference sequence). The V end lost 5 bases, the J end lost 4 bases, and 12 bases lay between the germline ends. The CDR3 runs 14 residues. The sequenced sample consisted of PBMCs or T cells enriched from blood (not recorded which). The chain combines TRBV7-9 with TRBJ2-1, with D perhaps TRBD2 (5 bases). The TCR was taken from a woman in her 30s who had recovered from COVID-19. The CDR3 loop reads CASSMAGPYNEQFF. In DNA, the CDR3 is TGTGCCAGCAGCATGGCGGGCCCGTACAATGAGCAGTTCTTC.